The T cell receptor beta chain under discussion was sequenced for a study of OX40 agonist ivuxolimab in advanced cancers. Study context: Antecedent anti-PD-1, anti-PD-L1 or anti-CTLA-4 therapy was permissible, with under 50% having received some. Study-wide results and caveats: Expansion of clones was among the lowest in partial responders at 0.1-3.0 mg/kg.

Sequencing was performed with immunoSEQ multiplex PCR; in TCRdb, only in-frame clones are kept and a portion is missing. The profile shows approximately 10,000 clones, approximately 87% of them singletons. As for this clone: Its antigen is unidentified.

The receptor comes from an adult with an advanced solid tumor such as melanoma, head and neck, liver or kidney cancer. This specimen was CD4+ or CD8+ T cells sorted from blood, taken in a trial of the OX40 agonist ivuxolimab.

DNA of the CDR3: TGTGCCAGCAGCACCTGGACAGGCCAAGAGACCCAGTACTTC. This gives the protein CASSTWTGQETQYF. The chain recombines TRBV11-3 with TRBJ2-5, with 7 bases fitting TRBD1. Germline V gives CDR1 SGHNT, CDR2 YENEEA. V shed 5 bases, J shed 1 base, and the junction held 4 bases outside the gene matches. CDR3 length: 14 residues.